Shown below are 24 T cell receptor beta chains from a single sample sequenced in a study of tumor and adjacent non-tumor tissue in lung cancer. A modified ARM-PCR protocol with three rounds of nested PCR amplified TCRbeta. TCRdb reanalysed the multiplex PCR reads using MiXCR and keeps one entry per CDR3 protein. The sample yields about 75,000 distinct CDR3 sequences, under 80% seen once. RNA was extracted from bulk tissue without any cell sorting. Sequenced sample: lung tumor tissue. The origin of the receptors is a woman aged 50 to 65 with non-small cell lung cancer.

The J gene is TRBJ2-5, the V gene TRBV12-3 or TRBV12-4; D possibly uses TRBD1 or TRBD2 (5 bases each). This CDR3 spans 14 amino acids. V lost 5 bases and J lost 7, with 17 bases in between. CDR3 in DNA: TGTGCCAGCAGTCCCCCCGGGACCCCGGGGACCCAGTACTTC. It yields the protein CASSPPGTPGTQYF.

A remark on this clonotype: This may be a read error, as it is one base from a much larger clone. V is TRBV7-2 and J is TRBJ2-1; tentative D call: TRBD2 (6 bases). The CDR3 has 16 amino acids. Germline lookup yields CDR1 SGHTA and CDR2 FQGNSA. CDR3 nucleotide sequence: TGTGCCAGCAGCCCCGACGGGACTCGCCTTTACAATGAGCAGCTCTTC. It yields the protein CASSPDGTRLYNEQLF.

Notes on this clonotype: The conserved closing phenylalanine or tryptophan is absent in this CDR3, likely reflecting a read error. The genes are TRBV11-1 and TRBJ2-1, with 7 positions matching TRBD1. This CDR3 is 14 amino acids long. Germline CDR1 and CDR2: SGHAT and FQDESV (reference sequence). The ends lost 7 bases at V and 8 bases at J; junction bases unmatched: 11. This chain's CDR3 is CASTLRGGRYEQFL. CDR3 bases: TGTGCCAGCACTTTAAGAGGGGGCCGGTATGAGCAGTTCCTC.

On this clonotype itself: An end of the junction differs from the germline gene, which may be a read error. The chain uses TRBV10-3 and TRBJ2-5, with D perhaps matching TRBD2 (5 bases). Germline CDR1 is ENHRY and CDR2 is SYGVKD. The CDR3 is 15 amino acids. The CDR3 DNA sequence: TGTGCCATCAGTGGAGGGTCTCATGTTGGGGAGACCCATTACTTC. Translated, it gives CAISGGSHVGETHYF.

As to this clonotype: This clone may be a read error of a much larger clone one base away. The chain uses TRBV20-1 and TRBJ1-5; 9 nucleotides align to TRBD1. The J call may be in error: the DNA end matches TRBJ2-3 better. Germline CDR1 DFQATT, CDR2 SNEGSKA (reference sequence). This CDR3 contains 14 residues. CDR3 nucleotides: TGCAGTGCTCAGAGGGACAGGGATAATCAGCCCCAGTATTTT. Protein product: CSAQRDRDNQPQYF.

With respect to this clonotype: A read error may account for a junction end that differs from germline. The chain combines TRBV11-3 with TRBJ2-1; 7 positions agree with TRBD2. Germline V gives CDR1 SGHNT, CDR2 YENEEA. CDR3 size: 15 residues. The CDR3 coding sequence is TGTGCCAGTAGCTTAGCGGGCGGCTTCTACAATGAGCAGTTATTC. Residues: CASSLAGGFYNEQLF.

This clonotype was detected only a few times. This may arise from a read error, as a much more abundant clone is one base away. This sequence joins TRBV5-4 and TRBJ2-1; 9 bases align to TRBD1. This CDR3 region has 16 residues. The germline V gene has CDR1 SGHNT and CDR2 YYREEE (reference sequence). The CDR3 here is CVSSGTGTGQGNEQFF. As DNA, the CDR3 is TGTGTCAGCAGCGGAACCGGGACAGGGCAAGGCAATGAGCAGTTCTTC.

The V call is TRBV6-2 or TRBV6-3, the J call TRBJ1-5; TRBD1 aligns across 8 bases. Unmatched junction bases numbered 12, after V lost 9 bases and J lost 8 bases. Germline V gene data show CDR1 as MNHEY and CDR2 as SVGEGT. The CDR3 is 14 amino acids. The CDR3 nucleotides are TGTGCCAGTCATGATCAGGGACAGGAGGAGCCCCAGCATTTT. Translation: CASHDQGQEEPQHF.

As concerns this clonotype: This may come from a read error, since a much larger clone is one base off. The chain combines TRBV7-9 with TRBJ1-6; no clear D gene. Germline loops: CDR1 SEHNR, CDR2 FQNEAQ (reference sequence). V was trimmed by 2 bases and J by 10 bases, leaving 12 bases between them. The CDR3 is 14 residues long. This CDR3 is CASSLRHGFSPLHF. The CDR3 DNA follows: TGTGCCAGCAGCTTACGACATGGTTTCTCACCCCTCCACTTT.

Details on this clonotype: This likely comes from a read error, as the CDR3 has no conserved phenylalanine or tryptophan at its end. The gene calls are TRBV6-2 or TRBV6-3 and TRBJ2-1; TRBD2 agrees at 7 bases. Germline loops: CDR1 MNHEY, CDR2 SVGEGT. Unmatched junction bases numbered 13, after V lost 9 bases and J lost 5 bases. This CDR3 comprises 15 residues. The CDR3 coding sequence is TGTGCCAGTAGTCGTTCCGGGGCGGGAGACAATGAGCAGTTCTTA. Protein: CASSRSGAGDNEQFL.

As for this clonotype: A junction boundary mismatches the germline segment, possibly from a read error. The chain links TRBV12-3 or TRBV12-4 to TRBJ2-1, with unresolved D. This CDR3 is 11 amino acids long. CDR3 region: CTRSLSHEQFF. The CDR3, as DNA: TGTACCAGAAGTTTATCCCATGAGCAGTTCTTC.

As regards this clonotype: Compared with germline, one end of the junction differs, possibly owing to a read error. The gene calls are TRBV11-2 and TRBJ1-5; no reliable D call. The germline gives CDR1 SGHAT, CDR2 FQNNGV. The CDR3 sequence is 15 residues long. CDR3 nucleotides: TGTGCCAGCAGCTTGGAGGGCCTTAGCAATCAGCTCCAGCAGTTC. Translation gives CASSLEGLSNQLQQF. The whole variable domain, filled in from reference TRBV11-2 and TRBJ1-5, reads EAGVAQSPRYKIIEKRQSVAFWCNPISGHATLYWYQQILGQGPKLLIQFQNNGVVDDSQLPKDRFSAERLKGVDSTLKIQPAKLEDSAVYLCASSLEGLSNQLQQFGDGTRLSIL.

This clonotype has just one count. One end of the junction varies from germline; a read error may be responsible. The chain has TRBV6-2 or TRBV6-3 and TRBJ2-1; D possibly corresponds to TRBD2 (6 bases). CDR1 is MNHEY and CDR2 is SVGEGT in the germline V gene. This CDR3 is 16 amino acids long. The CDR3 nucleotides are TGTGCCAGCAGACGGGGCGGGGTGACGTCCTACAATGAGGAGTTCTTC. Its protein product is CASRRGGVTSYNEEFF.

For this clonotype: An end of the junction does not agree with germline; a read error may underlie this. The chain joins TRBV4-1 to TRBJ2-7; 7 bases agree with TRBD2. The CDR3 loop spans 14 amino acids. The germline gives CDR1 MGHRA, CDR2 YSYEKL. The CDR3 spells CASKTSRRSYDQYF. In DNA form, the CDR3 reads TGCGCCAGCAAGACTAGCAGGAGGTCGTACGATCAGTACTTC.

In the case of this clonotype: The CDR3 ends on some other residue instead of the conserved phenylalanine or tryptophan, so this is likely a read error. The V and J genes are TRBV20-1 and TRBJ2-2; no firm D call. The CDR3 length is 16 residues. CDR1 and CDR2 from the germline V gene are DFQATT and SNEGSKA (reference sequence). Between the trimmed V and J ends, which lost 5 bases and 7 bases, there was a span of 23 bases. The CDR3 loop reads CSAPPMDGLMDGELFL. CDR3 in DNA: TGCAGTGCTCCACCTATGGACGGGTTAATGGACGGGGAGCTGTTTTTA.

For this clonotype: The junction departs from germline at one end; a sequencing error may be responsible. The chain carries TRBV5-5 and TRBJ2-6; TRBD2 might be the D (6 bases). CDR1 SGHKS and CDR2 YYEKEE come from the germline V gene (reference sequence). This CDR3 is 17 amino acids long. The CDR3 sequence: CVSSLEGKTSGANVLTF. CDR3 coding DNA: TGTGTCAGCAGCTTGGAGGGCAAGACCTCTGGTGCCAACGTCCTGACTTTC.

This clonotype came up once. A read error may account for a junction end that differs from germline. The genes are TRBV4-1 and TRBJ1-1; D not certain. Germline values: CDR1 MGHRA, CDR2 YSYEKL. The CDR3 runs 13 residues. The CDR3 DNA reads TGCGCCAGTAGCCAAGAGTCCCTTATCGGGACTTTCTTT. This codes for CASSQESLIGTFF.

About this clonotype itself: In this CDR3 the conserved last residue, phenylalanine or tryptophan, is missing, so a read error is likely. The CDR3: CASSLGGLAGLCEQFL. CDR3 in DNA: TGTGCCAGCAGCCTAGGGGGGCTAGCGGGACTATGTGAGCAGTTCTTG. The gene calls are TRBV11-2 and TRBJ2-1, with 9 bases lining up with TRBD2. The CDR3 spans 16 residues. Looked up from germline, CDR1 is SGHAT and CDR2 is FQNNGV. V was clipped by 5 bases and J by 9 bases; unmatched bases: 14.

This clonotype was recorded many times. The chain couples TRBV30 to TRBJ2-1, with 13 bases matching TRBD2. The CDR3 covers 16 residues. Germline V gene data show CDR1 as GTSNPN and CDR2 as SVGIG (reference sequence). The ends lost 3 bases at V and 10 bases at J; junction bases unmatched: 12. This CDR3 reads CAWSDAWTSGSIEQFF. In DNA, the CDR3 is TGTGCCTGGAGCGATGCCTGGACTAGCGGGAGTATCGAGCAGTTCTTC.

The chain couples TRBV20-1 to TRBJ2-2, with D unresolved. Germline V gene lookup returns CDR1 DFQATT and CDR2 SNEGSKA (reference sequence). The CDR3 contains 11 residues. V dropped 6 bases and J dropped 6 bases, with 8 bases sitting between them. CDR3 nucleotide sequence: TGCAGTGCATGGCAAGCCGGGGAGCTGTTTTTT. This translates into CSAWQAGELFF.

This clonotype occurred a few times. This sequence may be a read error, since a much larger clone differs from it by one base. The rearrangement joins TRBV6-4 to TRBJ2-1, with TRBD1 matching over 9 bases. The CDR3 has 15 amino acids. Germline V gene lookup returns CDR1 MRHNA and CDR2 SNTAGT. Here the CDR3 reads CVSSDSRQGVNEQFF. CDR3 in DNA: TGTGTCAGCAGTGACTCAAGACAGGGGGTCAATGAGCAGTTCTTC.

In this sample, this clonotype turned up many times. The V gene is TRBV10-3, the J gene TRBJ2-7; TRBD1 matches 11 bases. CDR1 ENHRY and CDR2 SYGVKD come from the germline V gene. The V and J ends lost 3 bases and 3 bases, in that order; junction bases with no gene match: 4. The CDR3 is 15 residues long. The chain's CDR3 is CAISDPGTGGYEQYF. CDR3 bases: TGTGCCATCAGTGACCCCGGGACAGGGGGCTACGAGCAGTACTTC.

As to this clonotype: This CDR3 fails to terminate in the conserved phenylalanine or tryptophan, so it likely reflects a read error. No DNA is shown, since the ends of the CDR3 on it are uncertain; the CDR3 is the one TCRdb lists. The rearrangement links TRBV11-2 to TRBJ2-1; TRBD2 was called by the table and not checked on the DNA. CDR1 SGHAT and CDR2 FQNNGV come from the germline V gene. The CDR3 spans 16 residues, counting both ends. The CDR3 spells CASSPGGLAGVGEQLS.

Concerning this clonotype itself: A read error may be the cause here, since a much bigger clone is one base away. The chain is built from TRBV5-1 and TRBJ2-2; TRBD1 might be the D (6 bases). Looked up from germline, CDR1 is SGHRS and CDR2 is YFSETQ. This CDR3 is built from 12 residues. The CDR3 coding sequence is TGCGGCACCAGGGGGAACACCGGGGAGCTGTTTTTT. Residues: CGTRGNTGELFF.